This TCR beta chain was sequenced for a study of blood T cell repertoires in COVID-19. The CDR3 covers 19 residues. Germline CDR1 SGHTA, CDR2 FQGNSA. The trim removed 1 base at V and 0 bases at J, leaving 12 bases unmatched. Per the authors' pipeline: By means of reference gene primer amplification, nucleated cell counts were estimated. The table came from immunoSEQ multiplex PCR; TCRdb's copy has only in-frame clones and leaves some out. The DNA was the basis for D and trimming; V, J and clone size are from that table. This table has about 120,000 clones, 90% appearing once. J is TRBJ2-3 and V is TRBV7-2, with 8 bases matching TRBD2. The sequenced material came from peripheral blood. The receptor comes from a human donor with active COVID-19. The donor label of this sample is uncertain. This CDR3 is CASSLVLGGGILSTDTQYF. The CDR3 DNA sequence: TGTGCCAGCAGCTTAGTCCTCGGCGGGGGGATTCTTAGCACAGATACGCAGTATTTT.